Listed below are T cell receptor beta chains from one sample, sequenced in a study of shared clonotypes between healthy human individuals. Assay used: immunoSEQ multiplex PCR; TCRdb lists only in-frame clones, some missing. The sample records a few million clones, just over 90% being singletons. The source material was naive CD4+ T cells sorted from blood. Receptors originate from a man aged 18 to 29 in good health. The CDR3 runs from the conserved cysteine through the conserved F or W. D genes are given only for firm matches. Some rows have no size entry. The others give once, few or many, or a class for an expanded clone.

d_gene	j_gene	v_gene	abundance	CDR3nt	CDR3aa
TRBD1	TRBJ1-4	TRBV6-1	.	TGTGCCAGCAGAGACAGGGATCTTGTAAAACTGTTTTTT	CASRDRDLVKLFF
TRBD1	TRBJ1-1	TRBV7-9	.	TGTGCCAGCAGCTCGGGACAGGAAAACACTGAAGCTTTCTTT	CASSSGQENTEAFF
TRBD1	TRBJ2-1	TRBV10-3	.	TGTGCCATCAGTGTAACAGGGGGGTCAAGTAATGAGCAGTTCTTC	CAISVTGGSSNEQFF
TRBD1	TRBJ2-3	TRBV6-5	.	TGTGCCAGCAGTTCGACAGGGCGCACAGATACGCAGTATTTT	CASSSTGRTDTQYF
.	TRBJ2-5	TRBV7-9	.	TGTGCCAGCAGCTTAATGTTTGGACAAAACGTAGAGACCCAGTACTTC	CASSLMFGQNVETQYF
TRBD1	TRBJ2-7	TRBV5-4	.	TGTGCCAGCAGCTTAGGACAGGTGAGCTCCTACGAGCAGTACTTC	CASSLGQVSSYEQYF
TRBD1	TRBJ2-7	TRBV18	.	TGTGCCAGCTCACCACTTCCGCCCGACAGGGACAACGAGCAGTACTTC	CASSPLPPDRDNEQYF
.	TRBJ1-1	TRBV9	.	TGTGCCAGCAGCGCGCACAGGAAGAACACTGAAGCTTTCTTT	CASSAHRKNTEAFF
.	TRBJ2-5	TRBV5-1	.	TGCGCCAGCAGTTTGGGGGACCGCGGGGAGACCCAGTACTTC	CASSLGDRGETQYF
TRBD1	TRBJ2-5	TRBV9	.	TGTGCCAGCAGCACCCCAGTAGTCGCTGACAGGGAATACCAAGAGACCCAGTACTTC	CASSTPVVADREYQETQYF
.	TRBJ2-5	TRBV19	.	TGTGCCAGTAGTCCTAGGAGGGGGCCTCAAGAGACCCAGTACTTC	CASSPRRGPQETQYF
TRBD1	TRBJ2-2	TRBV25-1	.	TGTGCCAGCAGGGGACAGGGTCTGGACACCGGGGAGCTGTTTTTT	CASRGQGLDTGELFF
.	TRBJ2-1	TRBV6-5	.	TGTGCCAGCAGCCAAGCCGGTAGGGACAATGAGCAGTTCTTC	CASSQAGRDNEQFF
TRBD1	TRBJ1-2	TRBV28	.	TGTGCCAGCAGTTCCCCCCCTGACAGGGTTAGTGGCTACACCTTC	CASSSPPDRVSGYTF
.	TRBJ2-5	TRBV5-4	.	TGTGCCAGCAGCTTGGGACTACAAGAGACCCAGTACTTC	CASSLGLQETQYF
.	TRBJ2-2	TRBV5-1	.	TGCGCCAGCAGCTTGGCCGGGGGTGGCGGCACCGGGGAGCTGTTTTTT	CASSLAGGGGTGELFF
.	TRBJ1-2	TRBV5-4	few	TGTGCCAGCAGCTTGGCCTCGGGGGTGTCGGGCTACACCTTC	CASSLASGVSGYTF
.	TRBJ2-7	TRBV5-4	.	TGTGCCAGCAGCTTGGCCGGACGAGGTTCCTACGAGCAGTACTTC	CASSLAGRGSYEQYF
.	TRBJ2-7	TRBV5-5	.	TGTGCCAGCAGCTTGGCCTTGATTCCAACCCCTCAGTACTTC	CASSLALIPTPQYF
.	TRBJ2-3	TRBV5-1	once	TGCGCCAGCAGCTTGGTCGGAGTGACAGATACGCAGTATTTT	CASSLVGVTDTQYF
.	TRBJ2-1	TRBV7-9	.	TGTGCCAGCAGCTTAATAGGCTACAATGAGCAGTTCTTC	CASSLIGYNEQFF
TRBD2	TRBJ2-1	TRBV10-3	.	TGTGCCATCAGCGGGGGGGGTAGCGGAGCCTACAATGAGCAGTTCTTC	CAISGGGSGAYNEQFF
.	TRBJ2-1	TRBV2	.	TGTGCCAGCATGGGAGGAGCGGTAGTATTCTTC	CASMGGAVVFF
.	TRBJ2-1	TRBV29-1	few	TGCAGCATCAGGGGGGATTACAATGAGCAGTTCTTC	CSIRGDYNEQFF
.	TRBJ1-5	TRBV19	.	TGTGCCAGTAGTTCACTGCCGAGGAGCAATCAGCCCCAGCATTTT	CASSSLPRSNQPQHF
.	TRBJ2-2	TRBV10-1	.	TGCGCCAGCACCCTCTTTATGCGGGCGAACACCGGGGAGCTGTTTTTT	CASTLFMRANTGELFF
TRBD2	TRBJ2-7	TRBV2	.	TGTGCCAGCAGTGTAGAGGGAGGGCTTTACGAGCAGTACTTC	CASSVEGGLYEQYF
TRBD2	TRBJ2-7	TRBV7-9	.	TGTGCCAGCAGCCCCCAGGGACTAGCGGGACACTACGAGCAGTACTTC	CASSPQGLAGHYEQYF
.	TRBJ2-7	TRBV28	.	TGTGCCAGCCCCCCTCCGGGGCAGAACACCTACGAGCAGTACTTC	CASPPPGQNTYEQYF
TRBD1	TRBJ1-2	TRBV7-9	.	TGTGCCAGCAGCACGTCGGGACAGGCCCTTAACTATGGCTACACCTTC	CASSTSGQALNYGYTF
.	TRBJ1-2	TRBV19	.	TGTGCCAGTAGGGGACAAACTAACTATGGCTACACCTTC	CASRGQTNYGYTF
.	TRBJ1-2	TRBV4-2	.	TGTGCCAGCAGCCAAGAGATGGTTAACTATGGCTACACCTTC	CASSQEMVNYGYTF
.	TRBJ1-2	TRBV6-5	.	TGTGCCAGCAGTTTCGGATCAGATTATGGCTACACCTTC	CASSFGSDYGYTF
.	TRBJ1-2	TRBV6-4	.	TGTGCCAGCAGACGGGACACCTCGGCCTATGGCTACACCTTC	CASRRDTSAYGYTF
.	TRBJ2-1	TRBV18	.	TGTGCCAGCTCACCACCGGGCCGGCAGCCCAATGAGCAGTTCTTC	CASSPPGRQPNEQFF
TRBD1	TRBJ2-3	TRBV7-2	.	TGTGCCAGCAGCGGGGGCGGGACAGGGGCAAAAGATACGCAGTATTTT	CASSGGGTGAKDTQYF
.	TRBJ2-5	TRBV6-5	.	TGTGCCAGCAGTTCCCTCCGTCCAGGGGGGCCAGAGACCCAGTACTTC	CASSSLRPGGPETQYF
.	TRBJ1-1	TRBV5-6	.	TGTGCCAGCAGCCAAAGACCGGTCCGGATGAACACTGAAGCTTTCTTT	CASSQRPVRMNTEAFF
.	TRBJ2-1	TRBV29-1	.	TGCTCGGTTTTGAGGACGGGCAATGAGCAGTTCTTC	CSVLRTGNEQFF
TRBD1	TRBJ1-2	TRBV5-1	.	TGCGCCAGCAGCCCCTCGGGACAGGCGGCATATGGCTACACCTTC	CASSPSGQAAYGYTF
.	TRBJ2-3	TRBV18	.	TGTGCCAGCTCACCACTTAGGGGCGATACGCAGTATTTT	CASSPLRGDTQYF
.	TRBJ2-3	TRBV5-4	.	TGTGCCAGCAGGCCGGGGCGTAGCACAGATACGCAGTATTTT	CASRPGRSTDTQYF
.	TRBJ1-3	TRBV9	.	TGTGCCAGCAGCTCACGTACAGGACTCTCTGGAAACACCATATATTTT	CASSSRTGLSGNTIYF
.	TRBJ1-4	TRBV11-2	.	TGTGCCAGCAGCTTAGGACAGTCAATCGAAAATGAAAAACTGTTTTTT	CASSLGQSIENEKLFF
TRBD1	TRBJ1-5	TRBV5-3	.	TGTGCCAGAAGCTTGGCCGAGGGACAGGGGCATTACAATCAGCCCCAGCATTTT	CARSLAEGQGHYNQPQHF
TRBD1	TRBJ2-2	TRBV15	.	TGTGCCACCAGCAGAGATAGGGGGCTGGTCACCGGGGAGCTGTTTTTT	CATSRDRGLVTGELFF
TRBD1	TRBJ1-6	TRBV5-8	.	TGTGCCAGCAGCCTCCGGGACAGGGATAATTCACCCCTCCACTTT	CASSLRDRDNSPLHF
.	TRBJ2-7	TRBV29-1	.	TGCAGCGTCCCGGGGGCTAGCCACCCTTGCTACGAGCAGTACTTC	CSVPGASHPCYEQYF
.	TRBJ2-2	TRBV30	.	TGTGCCCTCCTCCGGGTATCCGGGGAGCTGTTTTTT	CALLRVSGELFF